The present T cell receptor beta chain was sequenced within a study of blood T cell repertoires in COVID-19. Turning to the study itself: Material from acute and convalescent COVID-19 was sourced from the United States, Italy and Spain. Sources were T cells, B-cell-depleted T cells, or PBMCs; the material itself was cDNA or gDNA.

There are 15 residues in the CDR3. V lost 4 bases and J lost 4, with 15 bases in between. CDR1 and CDR2 (germline): KGHDR, SFDVKD. In the original analysis: Counts of nucleated cells, estimated from reference gene primer amplification, were obtained. Profiled with immunoSEQ multiplex PCR; TCRdb holds only in-frame clones, not every one. From that table come the V and J calls and clone size; the DNA was used to work out D and trimming. The profile shows about 73,000 clones, 90% of them singletons. The source is a woman older than 75 with active or convalescent COVID-19. The chain links TRBV24-1 to TRBJ1-1; weak D call: TRBD1 (5 bases). The source material was peripheral blood. The CDR3 reads CATSDMRQGSTEAFF. CDR3 DNA: TGTGCCACCAGTGACATGAGGCAGGGTAGCACTGAAGCTTTCTTT.